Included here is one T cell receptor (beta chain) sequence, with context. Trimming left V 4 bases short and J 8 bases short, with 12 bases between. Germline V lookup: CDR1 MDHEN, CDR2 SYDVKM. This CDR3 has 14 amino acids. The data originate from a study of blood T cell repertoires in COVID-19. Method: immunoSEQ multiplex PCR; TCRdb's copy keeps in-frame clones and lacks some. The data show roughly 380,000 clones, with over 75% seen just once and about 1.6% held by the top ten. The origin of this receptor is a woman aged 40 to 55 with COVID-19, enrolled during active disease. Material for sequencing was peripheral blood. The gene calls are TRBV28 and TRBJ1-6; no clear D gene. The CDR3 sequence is CASSSWTDYSPLHF. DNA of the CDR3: TGTGCCAGCAGTTCATGGACTGATTATTCACCCCTCCACTTT. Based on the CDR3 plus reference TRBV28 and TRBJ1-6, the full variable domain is DVKVTQSSRYLVKRTGEKVFLECVQDMDHENMFWYRQDPGLGLRLIYFSYDVKMKEKGDIPEGYSVSREKKERFSLILESASTNQTSMYLCASSSWTDYSPLHFGNGTRLTVT.